This is a list of T cell receptor beta chains from one sample in a study of multiple sclerosis patients with progressive multifocal leukoencephalopathy. The table came from immunoSEQ multiplex PCR; TCRdb's copy has only in-frame clones and leaves some out. In the table there are tens of thousands of clones, almost 90% of which are singletons. This specimen consisted of PBMCs, obtained from a patient treated with natalizumab. The receptors were sampled from a human donor with multiple sclerosis. Both conserved end residues are part of each CDR3. The D gene is left open where the match is weak. Only some rows state a clone size, as once, few, many or a class for expanded clones.

size: NA; D: NA; V: TRBV4-3; J: TRBJ1-2; CDR3: CASSQAHGSRQVLFGYTF; DNA: TGCGCCAGCAGCCAAGCCCACGGATCAAGACAGGTTTTATTTGGCTACACCTTC
size: NA; D: NA; V: TRBV6-5; J: TRBJ1-6; CDR3: CASSHPQGRSPLHF; DNA: TGTGCCAGCAGCCACCCCCAGGGGCGGTCACCCCTCCACTTT
size: NA; D: NA; V: TRBV7-8; J: TRBJ2-7; CDR3: CASRRFASYEQYF; DNA: TGTGCCAGCAGACGATTTGCCTCCTACGAGCAGTACTTC
size: NA; D: TRBD1; V: TRBV2; J: TRBJ1-1; CDR3: CASRVSHRGPTEAFF; DNA: TGTGCCAGCAGAGTAAGCCACAGGGGGCCAACTGAAGCTTTCTTT
size: NA; D: TRBD1; V: TRBV6-6; J: TRBJ2-1; CDR3: CASSLGQGVYNEQFF; DNA: TGTGCCAGCAGTCTGGGACAGGGGGTTTACAATGAGCAGTTCTTC
size: NA; D: NA; V: TRBV6-4; J: TRBJ2-2; CDR3: CASSSVNTGELFF; DNA: TGTGCCAGCAGTAGCGTGAACACCGGGGAGCTGTTTTTT
size: NA; D: NA; V: TRBV10-2; J: TRBJ2-7; CDR3: CASSGRGRGYEQYF; DNA: TGCGCCAGCAGTGGGAGGGGACGAGGCTACGAGCAGTACTTC
size: NA; D: NA; V: TRBV29-1; J: TRBJ1-4; CDR3: CSVGLRMDEKLFF; DNA: TGCAGCGTTGGGCTCAGGATGGATGAAAAACTGTTTTTT
size: once; D: TRBD2; V: TRBV18; J: TRBJ2-3; CDR3: CASSPVELAGKDTQYF; DNA: TGTGCCAGCTCACCAGTAGAACTAGCGGGGAAGGATACGCAGTATTTT
size: NA; D: TRBD2; V: TRBV27; J: TRBJ2-7; CDR3: CASSLKGTTYEQYF; DNA: TGTGCCAGCAGTTTAAAGGGGACTACCTACGAGCAGTACTTC